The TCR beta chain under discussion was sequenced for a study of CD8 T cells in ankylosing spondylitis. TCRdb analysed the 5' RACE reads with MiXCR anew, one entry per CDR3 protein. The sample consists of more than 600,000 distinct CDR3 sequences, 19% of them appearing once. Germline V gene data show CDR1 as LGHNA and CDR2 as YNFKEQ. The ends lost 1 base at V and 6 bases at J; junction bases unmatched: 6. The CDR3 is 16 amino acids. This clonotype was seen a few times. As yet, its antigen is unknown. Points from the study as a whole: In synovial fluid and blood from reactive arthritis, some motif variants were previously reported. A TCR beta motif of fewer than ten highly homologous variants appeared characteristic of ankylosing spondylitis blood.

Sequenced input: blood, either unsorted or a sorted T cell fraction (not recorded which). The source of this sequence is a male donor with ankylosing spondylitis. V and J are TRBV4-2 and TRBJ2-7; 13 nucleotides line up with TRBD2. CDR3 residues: CASSQGRTSGSGEQYF. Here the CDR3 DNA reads TGTGCCAGCAGCCAAGGGAGGACTAGCGGGAGCGGCGAGCAGTACTTC.